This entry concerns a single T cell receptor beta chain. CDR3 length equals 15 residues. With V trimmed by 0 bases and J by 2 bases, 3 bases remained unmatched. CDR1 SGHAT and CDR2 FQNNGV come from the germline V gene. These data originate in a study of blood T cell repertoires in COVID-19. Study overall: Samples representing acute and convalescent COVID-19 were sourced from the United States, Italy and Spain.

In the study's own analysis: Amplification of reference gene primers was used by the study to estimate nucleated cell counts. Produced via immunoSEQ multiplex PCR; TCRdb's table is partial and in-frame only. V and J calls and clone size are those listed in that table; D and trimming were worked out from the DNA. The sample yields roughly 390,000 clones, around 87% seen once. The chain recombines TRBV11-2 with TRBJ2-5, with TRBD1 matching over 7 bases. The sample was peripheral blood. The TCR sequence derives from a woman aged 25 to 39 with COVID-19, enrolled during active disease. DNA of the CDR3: TGTGCCAGCAGCTTAGAAGGACAGGTACAAGAGACCCAGTACTTC. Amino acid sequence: CASSLEGQVQETQYF.